This T cell receptor beta chain was identified during a study of Graves' ophthalmopathy and Graves' hyperthyroidism. Study-wide findings and caveats: Blood also held most thyroid clonotypes expanded above 0.001 frequency. From stable hyperthyroidism, ophthalmopathy was separated by a 13-signature model with 85% to 90% sensitivity and around 80% specificity.

V was clipped by 5 bases and J by 6 bases, with 11 bases between them. The CDR3 totals 12 residues. From germline, CDR1 is SEHNR and CDR2 FQNEAQ (reference sequence). A word on this clonotype: The target antigen is unknown.

RNA transcripts yielded amplified TCR beta CDR3 regions. HTBI-primed first-round RT-PCR preceded second-round multiplex PCR. One entry per CDR3 protein, called by TCRdb with MiXCR from the multiplex PCR reads. This sample has some 1.1 million distinct CDR3 sequences, with about 40% found just once. The study excluded patients with other autoimmune diseases, uncontrolled infections, pregnancy or lactation. Diagnosis relied on clinical symptoms, serum thyroxine, TRAb, thyroid ultrasound and orbital computed tomography. This chain links TRBV7-9 with TRBJ2-7, with unresolved D. The TCR was taken from an adult man with Graves' hyperthyroidism. Sequencing was carried out using peripheral blood or thyroid tissue (not recorded which). CDR3: CASSVPGTEQYF. The CDR3, as DNA: TGTGCCAGCAGCGTCCCGGGCACCGAGCAGTACTTC.